One sample yielded the 21 T cell receptor beta chains listed below, sequenced in a study of blood T cell repertoires in COVID-19. The repertoire was sequenced with immunoSEQ multiplex PCR; TCRdb's copy has only in-frame clones and lacks some. In the table there are some 200,000 clones, 80% of which are singletons. Sequencing was performed on peripheral blood. The source is a woman aged 70-85 years with acute or convalescent COVID-19.

The chain links TRBV19 to TRBJ1-6, with 8 bases that match TRBD1. The V and J ends lost 5 bases and 6 bases, in that order; junction bases with no gene match: 6. Germline CDR1 LNHDA, CDR2 SQIVND (reference sequence). The CDR3 is 15 residues long. The CDR3: CASSRPGTGNSPLHF. The CDR3 bases are TGTGCCAGTAGTCGCCCCGGGACAGGTAATTCACCCCTCCACTTT. Complete variable domain (other parts from reference TRBV19 and TRBJ1-6): DGGITQSPKYLFRKEGQNVTLSCEQNLNHDAMYWYRQDPGQGLRLIYYSQIVNDFQKGDIAEGYSVSREKKESFPLTVTSAQKNPTAFYLCASSRPGTGNSPLHFGNGTRLTVT.

The V call is TRBV6-5, the J call TRBJ1-1; D is unclear. Germline V gene sequence: CDR1 MNHEY, CDR2 SVGAGI. Trimming took off 5 bases at V and 10 bases at J, with 20 bases between the two ends. CDR3 length: 14 amino acids. The CDR3 DNA reads as TGTGCCAGCAGTCGGCCTTCGGACCCCCGGGGAGCTTTCTTT. It encodes CASSRPSDPRGAFF.

The genes are TRBV10-1 and TRBJ2-4; TRBD1 aligns across 11 bases. The CDR3 spans 12 residues. J was trimmed by 9 bases and V by 7 bases; bases with no gene match: 2. The germline CDR1 and CDR2 sequences are WNHNN and SYGVQD (reference sequence). CDR3 coding DNA: TGCGCCAGCACCGGGACAGGGGGCATTCAGTACTTC. Protein sequence: CASTGTGGIQYF.

The chain carries TRBV5-4 and TRBJ2-3; the match to TRBD2 covers 8 bases. The V gene's germline CDR1 is SGHNT and CDR2 YYREEE (reference sequence). This CDR3 is built from 18 residues. J lost 3 bases, V lost 4 bases, and 16 bases had no gene match. The DNA of the CDR3 is TGTGCCAGCAGCAGGTTCCGTTTCGGGGGGGGTTCTACAGATACGCAGTATTTT. Translating gives CASSRFRFGGGSTDTQYF. The full variable domain, with the rest looked up from reference TRBV5-4 and TRBJ2-3, is ETGVTQSPTHLIKTRGQQVTLRCSSQSGHNTVSWYQQALGQGPQFIFQYYREEENGRGNFPPRFSGLQFPNYSSELNVNALELDDSALYLCASSRFRFGGGSTDTQYFGPGTRLTVL.

The chain couples TRBV9 to TRBJ1-2, with D hard to call. Trimming took 2 bases from V and 3 from J, leaving 5 bases between them. Germline loops: CDR1 SGDLS, CDR2 YYNGEE. The CDR3 is 12 amino acids. In DNA form, the CDR3 reads TGTGCCAGCAGCGTTTCCGACTATGGCTACACCTTC. This gives the protein CASSVSDYGYTF.

This chain connects TRBV5-4 to TRBJ2-5; TRBD1 matches at 7 bases. Germline values: CDR1 SGHNT, CDR2 YYREEE (reference sequence). Trimming at V came to 3 bases and at J to 2 bases, leaving 1 base not matched to a gene. The CDR3 totals 13 residues. CDR3 DNA sequence: TGTGCCAGCAGCTCGGGACAGCAAGAGACCCAGTACTTC. Its translation: CASSSGQQETQYF.

V usage is TRBV10-3 and J usage is TRBJ2-7; the D gene is possibly TRBD2 (6 bases). The germline V gene has CDR1 ENHRY and CDR2 SYGVKD. V was shortened by 2 bases and J by 4 bases, with 12 bases between the two germline ends. The CDR3 runs to 14 residues. CDR3 amino acids: CAISEGAGTYEQYF. DNA of the CDR3: TGTGCCATCAGTGAGGGTGCGGGAACGTACGAGCAGTACTTC.

This clone was recorded a few times. V gene TRBV11-3 combines with J gene TRBJ1-3; 8 bases fit TRBD1. This CDR3 is 16 amino acids long. V lost 5 bases, J lost 1 base, and 7 bases stayed unmatched. Germline CDR1 and CDR2: SGHNT and YENEEA. CDR3 bases: TGTGCCAGCAGCCTCGGACAGGGAGAATCTGGAAACACCATATATTTT. Protein product: CASSLGQGESGNTIYF.

The chain is built from TRBV12-3 or TRBV12-4 and TRBJ1-1; D gene ambiguous. The CDR3 has 12 residues. The germline V and J ends were trimmed by 1 base and 8 bases, with 8 bases remaining between them. The CDR3: CASSLEGGEAFF. DNA for the CDR3: TGTGCCAGCAGTTTAGAGGGAGGAGAAGCTTTCTTT.

The chain links TRBV11-2 to TRBJ1-2; D gene uncertain. Trimming stripped 3 bases from V and 3 bases from J, with 11 bases between. Germline CDR1 and CDR2: SGHAT and FQNNGV. This CDR3 is 14 amino acids long. In DNA form, the CDR3 reads TGTGCCAGCAGCTTCTCGGGTCGCGACTATGGCTACACCTTC. Translation: CASSFSGRDYGYTF. Complete variable domain (other parts from reference TRBV11-2 and TRBJ1-2): EAGVAQSPRYKIIEKRQSVAFWCNPISGHATLYWYQQILGQGPKLLIQFQNNGVVDDSQLPKDRFSAERLKGVDSTLKIQPAKLEDSAVYLCASSFSGRDYGYTFGSGTRLTVV.

This sequence joins TRBV5-6 and TRBJ2-3, with 8 bases fitting TRBD2. Per germline, CDR1 SGHDT and CDR2 YYEEEE. This CDR3 is 16 amino acids long. After removal of 4 bases from V and 3 bases from J, the junction contained 10 bases not matched to a gene. The CDR3 DNA reads as TGTGCCAGCAGCACCTACGGGGGGGCCGGGACAGATACGCAGTATTTT. Translating it yields CASSTYGGAGTDTQYF.

This clone has just a few counts. This chain joins TRBV13 and TRBJ1-3; TRBD1 might be the D (6 bases). Germline-derived CDR1 and CDR2 are PRHDT and FYEKMQ (reference sequence). The V end lost 2 bases, the J end lost 1 base, and 6 bases lay between the germline ends. The CDR3 runs 14 residues. The CDR3 nucleotides are TGTGCCAGCAGCTTACAGGGGTCTGGAAACACCATATATTTT. Amino acid sequence: CASSLQGSGNTIYF.

J is TRBJ1-2 and V is TRBV3-1 (or the pseudogene TRBV3-2), with 9 bases identical to TRBD1. The ends lost 4 bases at V and 12 bases at J; junction bases unmatched: 9. CDR3 length: 13 residues. Germline-derived CDR1 and CDR2 are LGHDT and YNNKEL (reference sequence). CDR3 sequence (DNA): TGTGCCAGCAGCCCGGGACAGGGTCTTCAAAACACCTTC. This encodes CASSPGQGLQNTF.

This clone was detected only once. The J gene is TRBJ1-2, the V gene TRBV5-1; 7 bases align to TRBD1. This CDR3 is 14 amino acids long. Germline loops: CDR1 SGHRS, CDR2 YFSETQ. The V segment lost 4 bases and the J segment 5 bases; nucleotides outside the gene matches: 8. CDR3 in amino acids: CASSLGQSLYGYTF. In DNA, the CDR3 is TGCGCCAGCAGCCTGGGACAGTCCCTTTATGGCTACACCTTC. Full variable domain (rest looked up from reference TRBV5-1 and TRBJ1-2): KAGVTQTPRYLIKTRGQQVTLSCSPISGHRSVSWYQQTPGQGLQFLFEYFSETQRNKGNFPGRFSGRQFSNSRSEMNVSTLELGDSALYLCASSLGQSLYGYTFGSGTRLTVV.

This chain connects TRBV6-2 or TRBV6-3 to TRBJ1-1; 7 bases are a match to TRBD1. With 5 bases clipped from V and 8 bases from J, the junction kept 11 bases outside the gene matches. Germline-derived CDR1 and CDR2 are MNHEY and SVGEGT. The CDR3 is made up of 14 amino acids. Written as DNA, the CDR3 is TGTGCCAGCAGTCTCGTTCTGGGACAGTCAGAAGCTTTCTTT. Residues: CASSLVLGQSEAFF.

The chain has TRBV3-1 (or the pseudogene TRBV3-2) and TRBJ1-6; TRBD1 is a possible D gene (5 bases). V gave up 1 base and J gave up 8 bases, with 12 bases separating them. In germline, CDR1 is LGHDT, CDR2 YNNKEL (reference sequence). The CDR3 consists of 15 residues. This chain's CDR3 is CASSQGWGGDSPLHF. For the CDR3, the DNA is TGTGCCAGCAGCCAAGGTTGGGGGGGGGATTCACCCCTCCACTTT.

This rearrangement joins TRBV5-1 to TRBJ2-5; 8 nucleotides match TRBD2. V was clipped by 1 base and J by 1 base; unmatched bases: 6. CDR3 size: 16 residues. Per germline, CDR1 SGHRS and CDR2 YFSETQ. For the CDR3, the DNA is TGCGCCAGCAGCTTGCTGGCGGGGGGTTCCCAAGAGACCCAGTACTTC. This gives the protein CASSLLAGGSQETQYF.

The chain carries TRBV6-5 and TRBJ1-2, with TRBD1 matching 9 bases. CDR1 and CDR2 from the germline V gene are MNHEY and SVGAGI. There are 15 residues in the CDR3. The junction had 10 bases not matched to a gene; V was cut back by 6 bases and J by 5 bases. CDR3 nucleotides: TGTGCCAGCAGGCCCGCGGGACAGGGCGCATATGGCTACACCTTC. Translation: CASRPAGQGAYGYTF.

CDR3 residues: CASSLDRGSPLHF. In DNA, the CDR3 is TGTGCCAGCAGCTTAGATAGGGGTTCACCCCTCCACTTT. The chain uses TRBV11-3 and TRBJ1-6, with D perhaps matching TRBD1 (5 bases). The CDR3 is 13 amino acids. Trimming cost V 0 bases and J 9 bases, with 6 bases left between them. Germline values: CDR1 SGHNT, CDR2 YENEEA.

The chain links TRBV13 to TRBJ2-3, with 10 bases aligning to TRBD2. V lost 5 bases, J lost 8 bases, and 13 bases stayed unmatched. The germline V gene has CDR1 PRHDT and CDR2 FYEKMQ (reference sequence). This CDR3 is built from 16 residues. The CDR3 is CASSVGLADGGGTQYF. The CDR3 DNA reads as TGTGCCAGCAGCGTCGGACTAGCGGATGGGGGCGGTACGCAGTATTTT.

The chain recombines TRBV24-1 with TRBJ2-2; a weak D match, TRBD1 (6 bases). V dropped 1 base and J dropped 5 bases, with 13 bases sitting between them. Germline V gives CDR1 KGHDR, CDR2 SFDVKD. This CDR3 is 16 amino acids long. Here the CDR3 reads CATSDFGRGKTGELFF. CDR3 DNA: TGTGCCACCAGTGATTTCGGCAGGGGAAAGACCGGGGAGCTGTTTTTT.